A single sample gave rise to the 27 T cell receptor beta chains below, sequenced in a study of blood T cell repertoires in COVID-19. The protocol was immunoSEQ multiplex PCR, while the TCRdb copy is restricted to in-frame clones and leaves out a portion. Seen here are approximately 46,000 clones, roughly 73% observed once, and the top ten hold around 60%. Material for sequencing was peripheral blood. The receptors stem from a man aged 80 or over with acute or convalescent COVID-19.

The chain has TRBV19 and TRBJ2-7, with TRBD1 identical over 8 bases. V gave up 5 bases and J gave up 6 bases; unmatched junction bases: 6. CDR3 length: 13 amino acids. Germline V gene lookup returns CDR1 LNHDA and CDR2 SQIVND (reference sequence). The CDR3 protein is CASSFRDRIEQYF. As DNA, the CDR3 is TGTGCCAGTAGTTTCCGGGACAGGATCGAGCAGTACTTC.

V is TRBV18 and J is TRBJ2-1, with a weak D call TRBD2 (6 bases). Germline V CDR1 and CDR2: KGHSH, LQKENI. This CDR3 region has 16 residues. V was clipped by 3 bases and J by 0 bases, with 12 bases between them. CDR3 sequence (DNA): TGTGCCAGCTCACCGCTAGCGTCGAGCTCCTACAATGAGCAGTTCTTC. Translation gives CASSPLASSSYNEQFF.

The chain uses TRBV29-1 and TRBJ1-2, with 7 bases lining up with TRBD1. CDR1 and CDR2 (germline): SQVTM, ANQGSEA. This CDR3 spans 13 amino acids. The junction had 9 bases not matched to a gene; V was cut back by 3 bases and J by 8 bases. DNA for the CDR3: TGCAGCGTTGACCCAAGACAGGGAGGAGGCTACACCTTC. It codes for CSVDPRQGGGYTF. The variable domain in full, completed from reference TRBV29-1 and TRBJ1-2, reads SAVISQKPSRDICQRGTSLTIQCQVDSQVTMMFWYRQQPGQSLTLIATANQGSEATYESGFVIDKFPISRPNLTFSTLTVSNMSPEDSSIYLCSVDPRQGGGYTFGSGTRLTVV.

This clone was counted only a few times. The genes are TRBV5-1 and TRBJ2-7; 11 nucleotides line up with TRBD2. CDR1 and CDR2 from the germline V gene are SGHRS and YFSETQ. With V trimmed by 0 bases and J by 2 bases, 7 bases remained unmatched. The CDR3 has 17 residues. For the CDR3, the DNA is TGCGCCAGCAGCTTGGGGGGGACTAGCGGTGGAACCTACGAGCAGTACTTC. It translates to CASSLGGTSGGTYEQYF.

The chain carries TRBV5-5 and TRBJ2-2; D gene ambiguous. The ends were cut back, 3 bases at V and 6 bases at J, with 9 bases in the middle. Germline values: CDR1 SGHKS, CDR2 YYEKEE (reference sequence). CDR3 size: 13 residues. CDR3 protein: CASSSSNPGELFF. The CDR3 DNA reads TGTGCCAGCAGCTCAAGCAATCCCGGGGAGCTGTTTTTT.

The genes are TRBV20-1 and TRBJ2-3; no reliable D call. The CDR3 covers 10 residues. V lost 5 bases, J lost 2 bases, and 2 bases lay in between. Germline CDR1 and CDR2: DFQATT and SNEGSKA (reference sequence). The CDR3 DNA follows: TGCAGTGCTTACACAGATACGCAGTATTTT. It specifies CSAYTDTQYF.

The chain uses TRBV29-1 and TRBJ1-6; D not certain. Germline lookup yields CDR1 SQVTM and CDR2 ANQGSEA. This CDR3 has 14 amino acids. The V gene lost 4 bases and the J gene lost 7 bases, with 14 bases spanning the gap. CDR3 region: CSVGEGSGNSPLHF. The CDR3 DNA follows: TGCAGCGTTGGAGAGGGTTCAGGAAATTCACCCCTCCACTTT.

The V call is TRBV5-1, the J call TRBJ2-7; TRBD1 matches at 9 bases. The CDR3 has 14 amino acids. Germline loops: CDR1 SGHRS, CDR2 YFSETQ. Trimming took 4 bases from V and 5 from J; bases not matched to a gene: 7. CDR3 sequence (DNA): TGCGCCAGCAGCCGAGAGACAGGGGGGAACGAGCAGTACTTC. Its translation is CASSRETGGNEQYF.

The chain combines TRBV29-1 with TRBJ2-1; TRBD2 aligns across 13 bases. Germline values: CDR1 SQVTM, CDR2 ANQGSEA. The CDR3 has 15 residues. The V segment lost 6 bases and the J segment 9 bases; nucleotides outside the gene matches: 11. The CDR3 nucleotides read TGCAGCGTGGACTCCGTGGGACTAGCGGGAAGTGAGCAGTTCTTC. Translated: CSVDSVGLAGSEQFF.

This rearrangement joins TRBV7-9 to TRBJ2-7; 7 nucleotides agree with TRBD1. Trimming at V came to 5 bases and at J to 5 bases, leaving 9 bases not matched to a gene. The CDR3 consists of 14 residues. Germline V CDR1 and CDR2: SEHNR, FQNEAQ (reference sequence). The CDR3 DNA reads TGTGCCAGCAGCCAAGACAGGGCGGAGGACGAGCAGTACTTC. Translation gives CASSQDRAEDEQYF.

This rearrangement joins TRBV7-3 to TRBJ2-3, with TRBD2 matching over 7 bases. From germline, CDR1 is SGHTA and CDR2 FQGTGA. Trimming removed 5 bases from V and 4 bases from J; junction bases left unmatched: 12. The CDR3 sequence is 16 residues long. CDR3 sequence reads: CASSRRGGGSPDTQYF. The DNA of the CDR3 is TGTGCCAGCAGCAGAAGGGGAGGCGGGAGCCCAGATACGCAGTATTTT.

CDR3 in DNA: TGCGCCAGCAGGCCTCCTAAACGGGACAGAAAGACAGATGGCAATCAGCCCCAGCATTTT. Its protein product is CASRPPKRDRKTDGNQPQHF. The V call is TRBV23-1, the J call TRBJ1-5; TRBD1 agrees at 7 bases. TRBV23-1 is designated an ORF whose function remains uncertain. Trimming removed 6 bases from V and 2 bases from J; junction bases left unmatched: 22. The length of the CDR3 is 20 residues.

This chain links TRBV3-1 (or the pseudogene TRBV3-2) with TRBJ1-1; D ambiguous. Per the germline V gene, CDR1 is LGHDT and CDR2 is YNNKEL (reference sequence). The CDR3 extends over 11 amino acids. Trimming removed 2 bases from V and 5 bases from J, with 3 bases in between. The CDR3 DNA is TGTGCCAGCAGCCAACGGACTGAAGCTTTCTTT. Amino acid sequence: CASSQRTEAFF.

The rearrangement joins TRBV28 to TRBJ2-3; 9 nucleotides line up with TRBD2. The germline V gene has CDR1 MDHEN and CDR2 SYDVKM. The J segment lost 4 bases and the V segment lost 6 bases, leaving 8 bases of the junction unmatched. This CDR3 is 15 amino acids long. As DNA, the CDR3 is TGTGCCAGCAGGGAAGCGGGAGGCCCCCCAGATACGCAGTATTTT. Its protein is CASREAGGPPDTQYF.

The CDR3 is CASSYRREYNEQFF. CDR3 coding DNA: TGTGCCAGCAGTTACCGGCGGGAGTACAATGAGCAGTTCTTC. The V gene is TRBV6-5, the J gene TRBJ2-1, with TRBD2 matching 7 bases. This CDR3 spans 14 amino acids. Germline CDR1 and CDR2: MNHEY and SVGAGI. V lost 2 bases, J lost 4 bases, and 2 bases stayed unmatched.

This chain joins TRBV5-1 and TRBJ1-2; unclear D gene. V was pared by 0 bases and J by 2 bases, with 8 bases between. Germline V gives CDR1 SGHRS, CDR2 YFSETQ. This CDR3 is built from 14 residues. CDR3 sequence: CASSLVLANYGYTF. The CDR3, as DNA: TGCGCCAGCAGCTTGGTCTTAGCAAACTATGGCTACACCTTC.

The gene calls are TRBV5-1 and TRBJ2-2; D unresolved. Germline V gene data show CDR1 as SGHRS and CDR2 as YFSETQ. The CDR3 loop spans 15 amino acids. V was trimmed by 7 bases and J by 0 bases, leaving 13 bases between them. CDR3 sequence reads: CASLGQTANTGELFF. DNA for the CDR3: TGCGCCAGCTTGGGCCAGACCGCGAACACCGGGGAGCTGTTTTTT.

J is TRBJ1-1 and V is TRBV7-9, with a weak D call TRBD1 (6 bases). This CDR3 is 15 amino acids long. The germline V gene encodes CDR1 SEHNR and CDR2 FQNEAQ (reference sequence). Trimming took off 2 bases at V and 3 bases at J, with 13 bases between the two ends. The CDR3 reads CASSLRQGMDTEAFF. CDR3 DNA: TGTGCCAGCAGCTTACGGCAGGGGATGGACACTGAAGCTTTCTTT.

The V gene is TRBV5-5, the J gene TRBJ1-6, with D maybe TRBD1 (6 bases). The germline V gene has CDR1 SGHKS and CDR2 YYEKEE (reference sequence). This CDR3 spans 14 amino acids. V lost 5 bases and J 6 bases, leaving 12 bases between the germline ends. CDR3 DNA: TGTGCCAGCAGATATGGACAGAGTAATTCACCCCTCCACTTT. Encoded protein: CASRYGQSNSPLHF.

The gene calls are TRBV6-5 and TRBJ1-6; D is uncertain. The germline V gene encodes CDR1 MNHEY and CDR2 SVGAGI. The CDR3 sequence is 14 residues long. Trimming removed 6 bases from V and 8 bases from J, with 14 bases in between. In DNA, the CDR3 is TGTGCCAGCAGCGCGTGGGCTCTTGATTCACCCCTCCACTTT. This codes for CASSAWALDSPLHF.

In this sample, this clone turned up a few times. CDR3 sequence: CASSPQAPGQGAQPQHF. The CDR3, as DNA: TGTGCCAGCTCACCTCAAGCTCCGGGACAGGGAGCTCAGCCCCAGCATTTT. The J gene is TRBJ1-5, the V gene TRBV18; 9 bases align to TRBD1. The V gene's germline CDR1 is KGHSH and CDR2 LQKENI. This CDR3 has 17 residues. The ends lost 3 bases at V and 6 bases at J; junction bases unmatched: 12.

This clone came up a few times. V and J are TRBV5-1 and TRBJ2-5, with TRBD2 matching 9 bases. J lost 0 bases, V lost 0 bases, and 6 bases had no gene match. Germline-derived CDR1 and CDR2 are SGHRS and YFSETQ. The CDR3 extends over 17 amino acids. The CDR3 sequence is CASSLATSGRYQETQYF. CDR3 in DNA: TGCGCCAGCAGCTTGGCTACTAGCGGGCGATACCAAGAGACCCAGTACTTC.

The chain couples TRBV28 to TRBJ1-1; TRBD1 aligns across 7 bases. Germline V gene lookup returns CDR1 MDHEN and CDR2 SYDVKM. The CDR3 consists of 15 residues. Unmatched junction bases numbered 7, after V lost 5 bases and J lost 1 base. CDR3 DNA: TGTGCCAGCAGTCCTTGGACAGGTCCGAACACTGAAGCTTTCTTT. It is translated as CASSPWTGPNTEAFF.

The gene calls are TRBV7-8 and TRBJ2-5, with TRBD2 matching 8 bases. The CDR3 is 14 residues long. Germline trimming cut 3 bases from V and 7 bases from J; bases unmatched to any gene: 7. Germline CDR1 SGHVS, CDR2 FQNEAQ. The CDR3 DNA follows: TGTGCCAGCAGCTTGGGACTAGAGGTCGGGACCCAGTACTTC. The encoded protein is CASSLGLEVGTQYF.

This clone appeared a few times. The chain uses TRBV5-6 and TRBJ2-7, with TRBD2 matching over 11 bases. CDR3 size: 16 residues. V trimming: 4 bases; J trimming: 0 bases; junction bases outside the gene matches: 6. Germline V gives CDR1 SGHDT, CDR2 YYEEEE. CDR3 amino acids: CASSLLTSGVSYEQYF. The CDR3 DNA sequence: TGTGCCAGCAGCCTCTTGACTAGCGGGGTCTCCTACGAGCAGTACTTC.

V gene TRBV18 combines with J gene TRBJ1-2; 7 bases agree with TRBD1. The CDR3 length is 15 residues. In germline, CDR1 is KGHSH, CDR2 LQKENI. V dropped 6 bases and J dropped 3; count of bases not matched to a gene: 10. CDR3 sequence reads: CASSPGTAGDYGYTF. CDR3 nucleotide sequence: TGTGCCAGCTCGCCCGGGACAGCGGGGGACTATGGCTACACCTTC.

The V gene is TRBV7-8, the J gene TRBJ1-2; D gene uncertain. V lost 5 bases to trimming and J lost 1 base, with 14 bases between them. Germline CDR1 SGHVS, CDR2 FQNEAQ. The CDR3 loop spans 15 amino acids. CDR3 bases: TGTGCCAGCAGCCCTAGAGGGCCAGATAACTATGGCTACACCTTC. Amino acid sequence: CASSPRGPDNYGYTF.